This TCR beta chain was documented in a study of cytotoxic CD8 clonotypes in ibrutinib-treated CLL (dated by TCRdb to the early 2020s). A note on the overall study: In this cohort, 15 patients were treatment-naive and roughly 10 were relapsed/refractory, while about 18 had unmutated IGHV. Responses were partial in 24 patients and complete in 2; after median around 68 months follow-up, about 14 stayed in remission and approximately 12 progressed. Response samples were taken after a median of roughly 12 months on treatment, ranging from about 6 to 40 months. On average, each sample had about 250,000 productive templates and almost 95,000 productive rearrangements. Longitudinal samples were available for 26 of the 86 trial participants. Cryopreserved peripheral blood mononuclear cells were obtained before treatment, at response, and at either sustained remission or disease progression. Patients were still on ibrutinib when every remission and progressive disease sample was collected.

V loses 4 bases of germline sequence and J loses 0 bases, and the interval between the two ends is 13 bases. The CDR3 runs 16 amino acids, cysteine and phenylalanine included. Only the CDR3 region is kept as DNA, spanning 48 bases read in frame from base 1. Based on the germline V gene (reference sequence), the CDR1 and CDR2 sequences are MNHEY and SMNVEV. Points the paper makes about the study in general: At baseline, clonality was higher than in age-matched healthy donors and showed a strong correlation with circulating CD8+ T-cell counts. Sampling times were not matched between sustained-remission and progressing patients, and lymph node repertoires were not studied. Public clonotypes were found to be uncommon and were observed to contract or remain stable during treatment; the increase in clonality was shown to reflect expansion of private clonotypes at ibrutinib response. At ibrutinib response clonality went up, during sustained remission it held steady, and at progression it dropped back toward baseline.

To note about this clone: The clone's antigen remains unknown. No base quality values were provided; no much bigger clone lies one nucleotide off.

The time point label corresponds to: around 2 years on ibrutinib. For TCR beta library preparation, approximately 2 micrograms of genomic DNA was extracted from cryopreserved PBMCs. High-throughput TCR beta sequencing was performed on longitudinal blood samples from CLL patients receiving ibrutinib monotherapy. Patients were enrolled in a phase 2 open-label single-center ibrutinib monotherapy trial. Each clonotype received, on average, about 9.7x coverage in deep resolution sequencing performed on a MiSeq, where the target depth lay between 1 in 1 million and 1 in 200,000 T cells. The immunoSEQ hsTCRB Kit was used to generate TCR beta libraries. Regarding the original processing steps: Data were analyzed with ImmunoSEQ Data Assistant and ImmunoSEQ Analyzer, with V, D and J genes assigned per IMGT definitions. Clonality, which ranges from 0 to 1, was calculated by subtracting the normalized Shannon entropy of productive rearrangement frequencies from one. Public clonotype analysis was restricted to overrepresented clonotypes comprising at least 0.05% of each patient's repertoire. Repertoires from some 13 age-matched healthy donors in immuneACCESS were used as clonality controls. TCRdb stores this immuneACCESS table with in-frame sequences only. Part of the clones is absent; in the studies checked, under half of the shortfall reflects unresolved V genes, and no reason is known for the rest. V, J and clone size derive from that table, while D and trimming were established from the DNA sequence. Recorded for this sample are some 150,000 clones; about three quarters of them occurred a single time. Jointly, the top ten make up 5% to 5.5% of the sample.

This specimen was PBMCs, taken after 24 months of ibrutinib treatment. This chain joins TRBV27 to TRBJ2-1; no D gene can be assigned with confidence. The sequence was collected from a human donor with chronic lymphocytic leukemia. Here is the DNA: TGTGCCAGCAGTTCACTCTTCCCCTTCTCCTACAATGAGCAGTTCTTC. This encodes CASSSLFPFSYNEQFF.